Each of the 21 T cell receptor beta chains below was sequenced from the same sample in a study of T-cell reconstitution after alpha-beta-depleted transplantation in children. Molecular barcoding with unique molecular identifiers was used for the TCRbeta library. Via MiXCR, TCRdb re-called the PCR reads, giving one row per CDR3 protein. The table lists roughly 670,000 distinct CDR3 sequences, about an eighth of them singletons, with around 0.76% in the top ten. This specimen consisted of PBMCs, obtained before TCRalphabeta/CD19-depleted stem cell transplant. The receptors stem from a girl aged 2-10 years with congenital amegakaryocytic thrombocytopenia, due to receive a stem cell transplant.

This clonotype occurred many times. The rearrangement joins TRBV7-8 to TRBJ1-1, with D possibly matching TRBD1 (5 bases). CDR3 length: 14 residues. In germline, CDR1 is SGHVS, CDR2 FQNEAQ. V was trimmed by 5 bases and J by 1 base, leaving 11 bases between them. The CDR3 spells CASSVRQPNTEAFF. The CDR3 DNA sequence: TGTGCCAGCAGCGTTAGACAGCCGAACACTGAAGCTTTCTTT.

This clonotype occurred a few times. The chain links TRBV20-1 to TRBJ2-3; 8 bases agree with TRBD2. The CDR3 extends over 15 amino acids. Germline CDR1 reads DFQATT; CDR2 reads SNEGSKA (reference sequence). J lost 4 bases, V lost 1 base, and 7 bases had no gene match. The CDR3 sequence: CSARAGRARADTQYF. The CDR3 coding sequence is TGCAGTGCTAGAGCCGGGAGGGCCAGGGCAGATACGCAGTATTTT.

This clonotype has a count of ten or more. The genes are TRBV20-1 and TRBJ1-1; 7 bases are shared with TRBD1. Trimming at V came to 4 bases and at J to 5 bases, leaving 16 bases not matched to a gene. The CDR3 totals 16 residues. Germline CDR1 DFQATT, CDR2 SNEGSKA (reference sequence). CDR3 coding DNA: TGCAGTGCTACCCTCGGACAGGTTTGGAGTGTAACTGAAGCTTTCTTT. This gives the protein CSATLGQVWSVTEAFF.

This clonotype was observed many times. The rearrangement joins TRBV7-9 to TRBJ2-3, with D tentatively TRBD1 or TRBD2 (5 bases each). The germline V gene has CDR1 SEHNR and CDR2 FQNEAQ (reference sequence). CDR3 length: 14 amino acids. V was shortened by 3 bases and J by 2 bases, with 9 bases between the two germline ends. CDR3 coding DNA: TGTGCCAGCAGCTTGGGGGTTCCCACAGATACGCAGTATTTT. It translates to CASSLGVPTDTQYF.

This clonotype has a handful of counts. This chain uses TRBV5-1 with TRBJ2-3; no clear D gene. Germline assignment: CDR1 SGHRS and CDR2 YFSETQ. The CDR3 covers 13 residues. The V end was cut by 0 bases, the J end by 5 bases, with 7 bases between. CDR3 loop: CASSLVSEDTQYF. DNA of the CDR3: TGCGCCAGCAGCTTGGTATCGGAAGATACGCAGTATTTT.

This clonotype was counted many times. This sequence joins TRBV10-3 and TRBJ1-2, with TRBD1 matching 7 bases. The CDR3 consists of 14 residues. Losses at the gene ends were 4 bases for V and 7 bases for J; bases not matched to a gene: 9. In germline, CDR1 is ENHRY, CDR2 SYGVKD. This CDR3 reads CAISVGETGPGYTF. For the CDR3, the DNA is TGTGCCATCAGTGTAGGGGAGACAGGGCCTGGCTACACCTTC.

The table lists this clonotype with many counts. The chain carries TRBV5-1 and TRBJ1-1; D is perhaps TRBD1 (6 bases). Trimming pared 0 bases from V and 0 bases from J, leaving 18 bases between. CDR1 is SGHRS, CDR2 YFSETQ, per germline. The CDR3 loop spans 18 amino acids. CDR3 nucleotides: TGCGCCAGCAGCTTGGGAGGGGGATCCCCCCTTCTGAACACTGAAGCTTTCTTT. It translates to CASSLGGGSPLLNTEAFF.

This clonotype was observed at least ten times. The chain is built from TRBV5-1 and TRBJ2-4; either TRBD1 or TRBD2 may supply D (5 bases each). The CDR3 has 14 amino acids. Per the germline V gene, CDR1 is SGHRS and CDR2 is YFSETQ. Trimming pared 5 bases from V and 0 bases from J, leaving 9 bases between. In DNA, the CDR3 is TGCGCCAGCAGGGGGGATTCAGCCAAAAACATTCAGTACTTC. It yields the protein CASRGDSAKNIQYF.

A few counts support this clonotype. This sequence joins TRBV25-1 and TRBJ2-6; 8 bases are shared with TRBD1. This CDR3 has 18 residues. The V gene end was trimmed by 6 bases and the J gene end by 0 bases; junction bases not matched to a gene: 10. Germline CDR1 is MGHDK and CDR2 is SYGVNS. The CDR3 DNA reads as TGTGCCAGCAGCGGAGACTGGGACAGGAGCTCTGGGGCCAACGTCCTGACTTTC. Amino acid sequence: CASSGDWDRSSGANVLTF.

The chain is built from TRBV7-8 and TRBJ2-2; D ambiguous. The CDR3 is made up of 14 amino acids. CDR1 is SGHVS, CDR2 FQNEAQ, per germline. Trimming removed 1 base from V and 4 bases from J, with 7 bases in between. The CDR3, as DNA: TGTGCCAGCAGCTTAGGGGCATCCACCGGGGAGCTGTTTTTT. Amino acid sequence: CASSLGASTGELFF.

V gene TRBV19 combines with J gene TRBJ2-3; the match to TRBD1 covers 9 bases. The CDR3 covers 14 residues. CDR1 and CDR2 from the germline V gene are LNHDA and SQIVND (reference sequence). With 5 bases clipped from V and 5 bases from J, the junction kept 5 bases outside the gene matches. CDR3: CASSHRGLRDTQYF. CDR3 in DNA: TGTGCCAGTAGTCACAGGGGGCTGAGAGATACGCAGTATTTT.

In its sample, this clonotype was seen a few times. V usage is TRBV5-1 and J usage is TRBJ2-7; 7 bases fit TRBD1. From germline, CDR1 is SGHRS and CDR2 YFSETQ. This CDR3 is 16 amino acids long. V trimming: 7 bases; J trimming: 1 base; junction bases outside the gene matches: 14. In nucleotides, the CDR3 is TGCGCCAGCGGCCGGGGAGAAGGACAGGCGTCCTACGAGCAGTACTTC. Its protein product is CASGRGEGQASYEQYF.

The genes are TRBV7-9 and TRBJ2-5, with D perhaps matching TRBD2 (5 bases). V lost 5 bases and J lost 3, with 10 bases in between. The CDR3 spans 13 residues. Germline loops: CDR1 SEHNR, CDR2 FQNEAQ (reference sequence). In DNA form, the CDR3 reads TGTGCCAGCAGCACACTAGGGAAAGAGACCCAGTACTTC. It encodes CASSTLGKETQYF.

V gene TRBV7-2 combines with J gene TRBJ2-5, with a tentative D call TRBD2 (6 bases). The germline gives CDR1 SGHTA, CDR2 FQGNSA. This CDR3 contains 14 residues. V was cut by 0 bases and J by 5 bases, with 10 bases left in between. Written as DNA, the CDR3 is TGTGCCAGCAGCTTAGCCGGACTAACTGAGACCCAGTACTTC. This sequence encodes CASSLAGLTETQYF.

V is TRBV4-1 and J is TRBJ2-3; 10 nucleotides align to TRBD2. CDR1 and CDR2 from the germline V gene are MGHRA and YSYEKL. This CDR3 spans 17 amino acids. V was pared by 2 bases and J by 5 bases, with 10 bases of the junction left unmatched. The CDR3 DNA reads TGCGCCAGCAGCCAACCAGCGGGAGGGCCCCGTGGAGATACGCAGTATTTT. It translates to CASSQPAGGPRGDTQYF.

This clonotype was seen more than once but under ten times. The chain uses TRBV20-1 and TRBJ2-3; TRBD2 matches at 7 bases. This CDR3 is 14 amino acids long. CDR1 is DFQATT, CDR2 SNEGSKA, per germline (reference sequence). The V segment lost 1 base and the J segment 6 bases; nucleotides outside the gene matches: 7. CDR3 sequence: CSARGLAARDTQYF. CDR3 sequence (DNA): TGCAGTGCTAGAGGGCTAGCGGCCCGGGATACGCAGTATTTT.

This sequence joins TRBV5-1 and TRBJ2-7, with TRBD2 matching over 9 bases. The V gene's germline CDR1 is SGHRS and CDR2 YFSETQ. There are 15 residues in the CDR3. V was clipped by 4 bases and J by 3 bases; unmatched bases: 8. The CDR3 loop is CASSVGASGNYEQYF. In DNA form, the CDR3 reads TGCGCCAGCAGCGTAGGAGCTAGCGGGAACTACGAGCAGTACTTC.

The CDR3, as DNA: TGCAGTGCTAGACTAGCGGAAAACAATGAGCAGTTCTTC. Translated: CSARLAENNEQFF. The gene calls are TRBV20-1 and TRBJ2-1, with 7 nucleotides matching TRBD2. Looked up from germline, CDR1 is DFQATT and CDR2 is SNEGSKA (reference sequence). The CDR3 is 13 amino acids. V lost 2 bases to trimming and J lost 5 bases; unmatched junction nucleotides: 3.

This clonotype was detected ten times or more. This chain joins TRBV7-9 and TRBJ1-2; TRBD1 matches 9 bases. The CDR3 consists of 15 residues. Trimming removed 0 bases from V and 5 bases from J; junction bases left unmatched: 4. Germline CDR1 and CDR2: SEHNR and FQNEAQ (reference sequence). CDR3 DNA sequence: TGTGCCAGCAGCTTAGCCGGGACAGGGCTATATGGCTACACCTTC. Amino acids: CASSLAGTGLYGYTF. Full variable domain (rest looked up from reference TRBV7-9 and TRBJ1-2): DTGVSQNPRHKITKRGQNVTFRCDPISEHNRLYWYRQTLGQGPEFLTYFQNEAQLEKSRLLSDRFSAERPKGSFSTLEIQRTEQGDSAMYLCASSLAGTGLYGYTFGSGTRLTVV.

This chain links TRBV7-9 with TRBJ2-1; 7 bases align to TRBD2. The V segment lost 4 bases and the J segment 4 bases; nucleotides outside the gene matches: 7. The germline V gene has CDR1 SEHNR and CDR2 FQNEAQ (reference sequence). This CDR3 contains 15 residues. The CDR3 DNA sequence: TGTGCCAGCAGCTCGCGACTAGCTTGGTACAATGAGCAGTTCTTC. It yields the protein CASSSRLAWYNEQFF.

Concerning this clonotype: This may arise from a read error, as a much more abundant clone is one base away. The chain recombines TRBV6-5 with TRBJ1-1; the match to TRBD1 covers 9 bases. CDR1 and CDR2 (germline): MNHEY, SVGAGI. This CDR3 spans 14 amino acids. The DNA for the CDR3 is TGTGCCAGCAGTTCCCTCGGACAGGGGACTGAAGCTCTCTTT. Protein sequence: CASSSLGQGTEALF.